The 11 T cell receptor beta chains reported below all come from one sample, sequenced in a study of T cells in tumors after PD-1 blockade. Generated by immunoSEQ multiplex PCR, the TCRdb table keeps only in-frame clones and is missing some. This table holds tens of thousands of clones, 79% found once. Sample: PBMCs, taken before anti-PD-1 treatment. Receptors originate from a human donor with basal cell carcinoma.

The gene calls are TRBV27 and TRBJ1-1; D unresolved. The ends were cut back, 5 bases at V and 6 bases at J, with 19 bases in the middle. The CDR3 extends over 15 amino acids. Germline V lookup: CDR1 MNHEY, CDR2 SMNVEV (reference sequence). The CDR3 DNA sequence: TGTGCCAGCAGTACCTCACCCGGTGGGGTAGCTGAAGCTTTCTTT. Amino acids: CASSTSPGGVAEAFF.

CDR3 nucleotide sequence: TGTGCCAGCAGCTTAAGGGGCCTGAACACTGAAGCTTTCTTT. As protein: CASSLRGLNTEAFF. The genes are TRBV7-9 and TRBJ1-1; weak D call: TRBD1 (5 bases). The CDR3 spans 14 residues. V lost 2 bases and J lost 0, with 7 bases in between. Germline V CDR1 and CDR2: SEHNR, FQNEAQ (reference sequence).

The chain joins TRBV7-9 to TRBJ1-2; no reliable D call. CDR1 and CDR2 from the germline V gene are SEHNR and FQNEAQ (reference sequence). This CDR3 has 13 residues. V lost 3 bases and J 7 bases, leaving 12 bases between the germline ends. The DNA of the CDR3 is TGTGCCAGCAGCTTCCCCGAGCGGGGTGGCTACACCTTC. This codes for CASSFPERGGYTF.

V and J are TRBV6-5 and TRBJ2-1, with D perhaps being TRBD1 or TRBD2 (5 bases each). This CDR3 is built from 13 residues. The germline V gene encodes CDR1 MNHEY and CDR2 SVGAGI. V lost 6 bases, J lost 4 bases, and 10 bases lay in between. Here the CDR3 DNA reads TGTGCCAGCAGACGGGACGGTTACAATGAGCAGTTCTTC. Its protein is CASRRDGYNEQFF.

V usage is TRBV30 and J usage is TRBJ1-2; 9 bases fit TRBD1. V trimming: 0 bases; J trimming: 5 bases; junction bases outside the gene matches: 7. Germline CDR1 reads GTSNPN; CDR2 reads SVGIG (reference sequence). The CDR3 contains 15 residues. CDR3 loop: CAWSVLDRGLYGYTF. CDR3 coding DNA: TGTGCCTGGAGTGTACTGGACAGGGGACTATATGGCTACACCTTC.

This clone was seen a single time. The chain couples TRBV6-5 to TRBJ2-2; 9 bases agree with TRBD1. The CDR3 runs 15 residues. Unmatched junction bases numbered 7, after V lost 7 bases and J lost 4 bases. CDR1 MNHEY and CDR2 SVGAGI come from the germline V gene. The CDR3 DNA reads TGTGCCAGCAAAACCGGGACAGGGATCACCGGGGAGCTGTTTTTT. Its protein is CASKTGTGITGELFF.

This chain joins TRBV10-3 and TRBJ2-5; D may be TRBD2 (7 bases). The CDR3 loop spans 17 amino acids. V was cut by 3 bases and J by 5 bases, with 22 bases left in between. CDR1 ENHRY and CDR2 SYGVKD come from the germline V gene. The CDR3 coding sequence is TGTGCCATCAGTGAACCGGAAGGACTAGTAGGGGGGGAGACCCAGTACTTC. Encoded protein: CAISEPEGLVGGETQYF.

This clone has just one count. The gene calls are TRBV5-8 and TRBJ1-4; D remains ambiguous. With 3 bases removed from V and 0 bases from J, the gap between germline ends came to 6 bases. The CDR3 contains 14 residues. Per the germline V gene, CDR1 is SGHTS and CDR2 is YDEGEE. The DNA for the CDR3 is TGTGCCAGCAGCTACCGGGCAACTAATGAAAAACTGTTTTTT. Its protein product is CASSYRATNEKLFF.

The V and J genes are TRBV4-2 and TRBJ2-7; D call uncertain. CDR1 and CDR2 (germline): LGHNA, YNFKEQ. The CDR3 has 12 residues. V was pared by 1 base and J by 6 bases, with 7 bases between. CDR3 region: CASSQGVGEQYF. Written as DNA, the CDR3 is TGTGCCAGCAGCCAAGGAGTTGGCGAGCAGTACTTC.

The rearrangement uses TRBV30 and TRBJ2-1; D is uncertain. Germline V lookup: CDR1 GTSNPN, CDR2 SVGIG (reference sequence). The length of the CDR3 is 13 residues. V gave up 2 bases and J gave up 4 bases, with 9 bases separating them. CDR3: CAWSPTEYNEQFF. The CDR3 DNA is TGTGCCTGGAGTCCCACAGAGTACAATGAGCAGTTCTTC.

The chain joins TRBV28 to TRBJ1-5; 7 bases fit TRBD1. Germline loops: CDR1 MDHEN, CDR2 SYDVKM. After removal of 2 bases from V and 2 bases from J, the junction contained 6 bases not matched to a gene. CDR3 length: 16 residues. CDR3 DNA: TGTGCCAGCAGTTTACTGATTGACAGGGGCAATCAGCCCCAGCATTTT. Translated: CASSLLIDRGNQPQHF.